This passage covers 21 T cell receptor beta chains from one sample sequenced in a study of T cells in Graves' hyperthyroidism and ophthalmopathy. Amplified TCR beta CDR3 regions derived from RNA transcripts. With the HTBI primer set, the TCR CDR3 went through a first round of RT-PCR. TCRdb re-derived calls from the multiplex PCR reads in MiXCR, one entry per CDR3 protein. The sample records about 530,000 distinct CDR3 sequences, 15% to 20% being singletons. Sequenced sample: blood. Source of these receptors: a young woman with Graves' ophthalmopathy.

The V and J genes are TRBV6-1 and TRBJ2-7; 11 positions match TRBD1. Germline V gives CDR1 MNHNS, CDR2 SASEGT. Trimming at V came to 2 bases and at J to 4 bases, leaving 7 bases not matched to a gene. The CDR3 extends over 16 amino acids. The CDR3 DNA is TGTGCCAGCAGTGAAAGCGGACAGGGGGCTAAGTACGAGCAGTACTTC. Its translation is CASSESGQGAKYEQYF.

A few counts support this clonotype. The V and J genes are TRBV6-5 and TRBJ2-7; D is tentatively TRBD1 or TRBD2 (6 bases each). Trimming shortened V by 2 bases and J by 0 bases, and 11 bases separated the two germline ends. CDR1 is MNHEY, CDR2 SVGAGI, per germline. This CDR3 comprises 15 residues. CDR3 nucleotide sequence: TGTGCCAGCAGTTACGGTCGGGGGCCCTCCTACGAGCAGTACTTC. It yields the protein CASSYGRGPSYEQYF.

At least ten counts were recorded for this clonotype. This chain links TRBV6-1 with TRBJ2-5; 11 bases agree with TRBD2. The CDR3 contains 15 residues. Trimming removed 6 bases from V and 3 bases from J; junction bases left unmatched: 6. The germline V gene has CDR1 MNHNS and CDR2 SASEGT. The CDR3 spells CASSPGTSGKETQYF. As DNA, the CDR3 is TGTGCCAGCAGCCCGGGGACTAGCGGCAAAGAGACCCAGTACTTC.

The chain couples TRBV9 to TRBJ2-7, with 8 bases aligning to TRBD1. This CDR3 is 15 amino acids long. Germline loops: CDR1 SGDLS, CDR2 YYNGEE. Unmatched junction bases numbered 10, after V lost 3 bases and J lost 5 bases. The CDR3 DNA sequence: TGTGCCAGCAGCGGTCAGGGGGCTTCTGTCCACGAGCAGTACTTC. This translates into CASSGQGASVHEQYF.

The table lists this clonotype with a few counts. The CDR3 region has the DNA TGTGCCAGCAGCGTCTCCGGGAAACCCAATGAAAAACTGTTTTTT. It is translated as CASSVSGKPNEKLFF. The V gene is TRBV7-9, the J gene TRBJ1-4; D call uncertain. The CDR3 consists of 15 residues. Looked up from germline, CDR1 is SEHNR and CDR2 is FQNEAQ (reference sequence). Trimming shortened V by 5 bases and J by 5 bases, and 15 bases separated the two germline ends.

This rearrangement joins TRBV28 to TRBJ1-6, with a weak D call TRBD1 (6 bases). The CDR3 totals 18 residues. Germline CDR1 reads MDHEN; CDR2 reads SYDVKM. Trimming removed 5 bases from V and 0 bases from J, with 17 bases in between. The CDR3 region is CASSTPEGGISYNSPLHF. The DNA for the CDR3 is TGTGCCAGCAGTACACCTGAGGGGGGGATCTCCTATAATTCACCCCTCCACTTT. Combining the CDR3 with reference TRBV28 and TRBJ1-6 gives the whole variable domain DVKVTQSSRYLVKRTGEKVFLECVQDMDHENMFWYRQDPGLGLRLIYFSYDVKMKEKGDIPEGYSVSREKKERFSLILESASTNQTSMYLCASSTPEGGISYNSPLHFGNGTRLTVT.

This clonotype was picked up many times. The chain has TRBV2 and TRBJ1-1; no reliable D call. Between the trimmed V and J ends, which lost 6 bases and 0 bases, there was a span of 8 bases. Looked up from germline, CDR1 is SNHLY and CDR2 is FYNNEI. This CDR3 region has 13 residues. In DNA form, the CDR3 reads TGTGCCAGCAGAGATAATCTGAACACTGAAGCTTTCTTT. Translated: CASRDNLNTEAFF.

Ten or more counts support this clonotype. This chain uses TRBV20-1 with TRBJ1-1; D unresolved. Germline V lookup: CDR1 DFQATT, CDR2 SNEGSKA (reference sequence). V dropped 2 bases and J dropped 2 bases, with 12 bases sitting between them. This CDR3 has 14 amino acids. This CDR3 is CSARLEGLNTEAFF. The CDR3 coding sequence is TGCAGTGCTAGATTAGAGGGCTTAAACACTGAAGCTTTCTTT.

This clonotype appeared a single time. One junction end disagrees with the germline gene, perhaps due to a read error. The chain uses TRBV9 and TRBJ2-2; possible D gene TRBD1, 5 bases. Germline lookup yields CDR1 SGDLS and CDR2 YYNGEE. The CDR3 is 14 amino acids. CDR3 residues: CASSGLGNTEELFF. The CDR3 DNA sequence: TGTGCCAGCTCAGGGTTGGGCAACACCGAGGAGCTGTTTTTT.

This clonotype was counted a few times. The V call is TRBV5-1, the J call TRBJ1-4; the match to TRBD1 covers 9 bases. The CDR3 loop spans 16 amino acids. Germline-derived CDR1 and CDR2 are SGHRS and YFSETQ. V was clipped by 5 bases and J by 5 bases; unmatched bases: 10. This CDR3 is CASRQGTGTGNEKLFF. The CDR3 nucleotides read TGCGCCAGCAGGCAAGGCACCGGGACAGGGAATGAAAAACTGTTTTTT.

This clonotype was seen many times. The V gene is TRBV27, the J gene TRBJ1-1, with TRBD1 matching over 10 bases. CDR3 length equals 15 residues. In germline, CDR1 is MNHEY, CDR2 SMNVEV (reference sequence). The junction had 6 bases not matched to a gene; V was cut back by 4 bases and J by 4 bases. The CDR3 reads CASSSGTGVTTEAFF. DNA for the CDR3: TGTGCCAGCAGTTCAGGGACAGGGGTAACCACTGAAGCTTTCTTT.

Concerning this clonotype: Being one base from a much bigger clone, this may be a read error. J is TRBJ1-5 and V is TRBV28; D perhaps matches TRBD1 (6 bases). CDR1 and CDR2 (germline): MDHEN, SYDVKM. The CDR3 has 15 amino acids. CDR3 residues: CASRLYRDSNQPQHF. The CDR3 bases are TGTGCCAGCCGTTTATACAGGGATAGCAATCAGCCCCAGCATTTT.

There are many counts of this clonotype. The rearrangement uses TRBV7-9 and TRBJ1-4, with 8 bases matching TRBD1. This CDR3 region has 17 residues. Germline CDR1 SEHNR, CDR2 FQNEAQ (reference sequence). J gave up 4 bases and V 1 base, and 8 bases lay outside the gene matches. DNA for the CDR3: TGTGCCAGCAGCTTAGGTGCCGGGGACAGGTATAATGAAAAACTGTTTTTT. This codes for CASSLGAGDRYNEKLFF.

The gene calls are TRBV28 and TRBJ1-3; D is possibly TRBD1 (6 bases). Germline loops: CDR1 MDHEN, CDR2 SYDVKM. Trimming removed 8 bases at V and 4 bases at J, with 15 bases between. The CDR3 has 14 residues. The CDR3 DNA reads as TGTGCCAGCCGGGGGGCCTCCTTCGGAAACACCATATATTTT. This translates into CASRGASFGNTIYF.

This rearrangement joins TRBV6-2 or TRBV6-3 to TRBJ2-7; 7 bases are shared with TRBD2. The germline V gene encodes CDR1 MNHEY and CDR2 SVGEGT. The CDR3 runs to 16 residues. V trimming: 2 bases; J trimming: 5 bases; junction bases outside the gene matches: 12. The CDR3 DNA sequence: TGTGCCAGCAGTTACGGGGGGGGGGTAGGAGAGGACGAGCAGTACTTC. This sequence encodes CASSYGGGVGEDEQYF.

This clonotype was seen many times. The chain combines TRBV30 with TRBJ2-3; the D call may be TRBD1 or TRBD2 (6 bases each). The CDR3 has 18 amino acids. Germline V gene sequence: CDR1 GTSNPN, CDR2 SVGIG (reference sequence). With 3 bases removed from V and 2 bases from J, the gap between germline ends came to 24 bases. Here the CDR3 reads CAWSPGAISIISTDTQYF. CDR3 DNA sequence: TGTGCCTGGAGCCCGGGGGCAATTTCGATAATTTCCACAGATACGCAGTATTTT.

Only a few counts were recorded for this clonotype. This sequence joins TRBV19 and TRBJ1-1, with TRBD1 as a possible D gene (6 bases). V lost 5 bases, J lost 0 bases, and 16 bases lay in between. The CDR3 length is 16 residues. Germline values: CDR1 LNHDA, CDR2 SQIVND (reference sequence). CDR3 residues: CASSRAQRGLNTEAFF. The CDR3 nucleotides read TGTGCCAGTAGTCGTGCCCAGAGGGGGTTGAACACTGAAGCTTTCTTT.

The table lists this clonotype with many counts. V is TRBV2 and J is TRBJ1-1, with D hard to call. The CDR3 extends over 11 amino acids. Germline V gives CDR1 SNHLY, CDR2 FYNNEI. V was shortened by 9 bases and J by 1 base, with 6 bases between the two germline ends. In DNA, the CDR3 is TGTGCCAGAGGACGGAACACTGAAGCTTTCTTT. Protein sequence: CARGRNTEAFF.

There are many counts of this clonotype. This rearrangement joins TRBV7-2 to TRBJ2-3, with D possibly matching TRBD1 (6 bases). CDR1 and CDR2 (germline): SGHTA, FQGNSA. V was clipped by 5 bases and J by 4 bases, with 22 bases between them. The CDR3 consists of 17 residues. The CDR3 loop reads CASSEGMWTVVSDTQYF. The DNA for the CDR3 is TGTGCCAGCAGCGAAGGAATGTGGACAGTCGTATCAGATACGCAGTATTTT.

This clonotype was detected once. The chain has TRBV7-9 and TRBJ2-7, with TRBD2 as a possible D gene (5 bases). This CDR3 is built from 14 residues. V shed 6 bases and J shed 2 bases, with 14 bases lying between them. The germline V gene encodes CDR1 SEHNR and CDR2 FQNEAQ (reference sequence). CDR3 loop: CASSLSVNTYEQYF. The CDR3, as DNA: TGTGCCAGCAGTCTTAGCGTAAACACCTACGAGCAGTACTTC. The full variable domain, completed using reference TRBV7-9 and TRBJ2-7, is DTGVSQNPRHKITKRGQNVTFRCDPISEHNRLYWYRQTLGQGPEFLTYFQNEAQLEKSRLLSDRFSAERPKGSFSTLEIQRTEQGDSAMYLCASSLSVNTYEQYFGPGTRLTVT.

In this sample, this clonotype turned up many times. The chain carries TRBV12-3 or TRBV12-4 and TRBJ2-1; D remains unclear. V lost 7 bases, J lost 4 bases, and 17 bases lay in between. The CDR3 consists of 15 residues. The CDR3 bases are TGTGCCAGCAACACCGGAAAGTTTGAGTACAATGAGCAGTTCTTC. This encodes CASNTGKFEYNEQFF.